A selection of T cell receptor beta chains follows, all from one sample in a study of blood T cell repertoires in COVID-19. Here immunoSEQ multiplex PCR was the method, and the copy in TCRdb shows in-frame clones only, minus some. The data hold roughly 130,000 clones, with about 88% observed a single time. Material: peripheral blood. The source is a human donor with COVID-19, enrolled during active disease. The donor label of this sample is uncertain. The CDR3 runs from the conserved cysteine through the conserved F or W. D genes are given only for firm matches. Clone size is given for some rows only: seen once, a few or many times, or a class if the clone is expanded.

>-|TRBV9|TRBJ2-2|-
TGTGCCAGCAGCGTATCGGGACTGAGAACCGGGGAGCTGTTTTTT
CASSVSGLRTGELFF
>-|TRBV7-9|TRBJ2-1|TRBD2
TGTGCCAGCAGCTTTAACCCGGGGGAGGGCAATGAGCAGTTCTTC
CASSFNPGEGNEQFF
>once|TRBV7-7|TRBJ2-1|-
TGTGCTAGCAGCCAACAGGGACTAAGTGAGCAGTTCTTC
CASSQQGLSEQFF
>-|TRBV7-2|TRBJ2-6|TRBD2
TGTGCCAGCAGTAGCGGGGGCGCTGGGGCCAACGTCCTGACTTTC
CASSSGGAGANVLTF
>-|TRBV5-1|TRBJ1-4|TRBD1
TGCGCCAGCAGCGACGGACAGGGTAGGGGTGAAAAACTGTTTTTT
CASSDGQGRGEKLFF
>-|TRBV2|TRBJ2-7|TRBD2
TGTGCCAGCAGATCCTCGCGACTAGCGGGGAGCTCCTACGAGCAGTACTTC
CASRSSRLAGSSYEQYF
>-|TRBV5-1|TRBJ2-3|-
TGCGCCAGCAGCTTGGATACAGACACAGATACGCAGTATTTT
CASSLDTDTDTQYF
>few|TRBV2|TRBJ2-7|-
TGTGCCAGCAGTCGACTTGTGGTGAGCTACGAGCAGTACTTC
CASSRLVVSYEQYF
>-|TRBV6-5|TRBJ1-6|TRBD1
TGTGCCAGCAGCCAAAACAGGGGAACGGGTTCACCCCTCCACTTT
CASSQNRGTGSPLHF
>-|TRBV7-3|TRBJ2-3|TRBD1
TGTGCCAGCAGCCCGTTTCAGGGGGCAGATACGCAGTATTTT
CASSPFQGADTQYF
>-|TRBV20-1|TRBJ2-3|TRBD1
TGCAGTGCTAGTGTACTAGGACAGGGGATACCAGATACGCAGTATTTT
CSASVLGQGIPDTQYF
>-|TRBV30|TRBJ2-7|-
TGTGCCTGGAGTGTACGCGGCTACGAGCAGTACTTC
CAWSVRGYEQYF
>once|TRBV2|TRBJ2-3|-
TGTGTAGGACAGATCACAGATACGCAGTATTTT
CVGQITDTQYF
>-|TRBV18|TRBJ1-1|-
TGTGCCAGCTCACCGTCGCGGGACGGCTACACTGAAGCTTTCTTT
CASSPSRDGYTEAFF
>-|TRBV2|TRBJ1-6|TRBD1
TGTGCCAGCAGTCCGGACAGGTTGGCACCCCTCCACTTT
CASSPDRLAPLHF